Below are 27 T cell receptor beta chains sequenced from a single sample in a study of blood T cell repertoires in COVID-19. Method: immunoSEQ multiplex PCR; TCRdb's copy keeps in-frame clones and lacks some. The table lists around 150,000 clones, about 90% of them singletons. The sequencing input was peripheral blood. Receptors originate from a man between 25 and 39 years old with COVID-19, enrolled during active disease.

This chain uses TRBV5-5 with TRBJ1-4; 9 bases fit TRBD1. CDR1 is SGHKS, CDR2 YYEKEE, per germline (reference sequence). This CDR3 region has 14 residues. V gave up 2 bases and J gave up 5 bases; unmatched junction bases: 1. The CDR3 spells CASSLGTGNEKLFF. The CDR3 DNA follows: TGTGCCAGCAGCTTAGGGACAGGGAATGAAAAACTGTTTTTT.

For the CDR3, the DNA is TGTGCCAGCAGCTTTCCCCTGAATGAAAAACTGTTTTTT. Translated, it gives CASSFPLNEKLFF. The genes are TRBV7-2 and TRBJ1-4, with D hard to call. Between the trimmed V and J ends, which lost 3 bases and 5 bases, there was a span of 7 bases. The CDR3 spans 13 residues. Germline CDR1 SGHTA, CDR2 FQGNSA.

The chain is built from TRBV5-6 and TRBJ2-2, with 12 nucleotides matching TRBD1. Germline V lookup: CDR1 SGHDT, CDR2 YYEEEE. CDR3 length: 16 residues. J gave up 6 bases and V 4 bases, and 7 bases lay outside the gene matches. CDR3 region: CASSEYRDRGPGELFF. The CDR3 DNA sequence: TGTGCCAGCAGCGAGTACCGGGACAGGGGGCCCGGGGAGCTGTTTTTT. Full variable domain (missing parts from reference TRBV5-6 and TRBJ2-2): DAGVTQSPTHLIKTRGQQVTLRCSPKSGHDTVSWYQQALGQGPQFIFQYYEEEERQRGNFPDRFSGHQFPNYSSELNVNALLLGDSALYLCASSEYRDRGPGELFFGEGSRLTVL.

The V gene is TRBV29-1, the J gene TRBJ2-3; unclear D gene. The germline V and J ends were trimmed by 7 bases and 2 bases, with 16 bases remaining between them. This CDR3 comprises 14 residues. Germline CDR1 SQVTM, CDR2 ANQGSEA. This CDR3 reads CSAVVVRFTDTQYF. The CDR3 coding sequence is TGCAGCGCGGTTGTAGTGAGATTCACAGATACGCAGTATTTT.

The J gene is TRBJ1-2, the V gene TRBV28; D remains ambiguous. V shed 7 bases and J shed 4 bases, with 13 bases lying between them. The germline gives CDR1 MDHEN, CDR2 SYDVKM. CDR3 length: 13 amino acids. The CDR3 coding sequence is TGTGCCAGCACCACCACCCCAGTCTATGGCTACACCTTC. The encoded protein is CASTTTPVYGYTF.

The chain recombines TRBV7-9 with TRBJ1-1; D is uncertain. The CDR3 covers 10 residues. Germline loops: CDR1 SEHNR, CDR2 FQNEAQ (reference sequence). V dropped 5 bases and J dropped 5 bases, with 3 bases sitting between them. The CDR3: CASSRTEAFF. The CDR3 DNA reads TGTGCCAGCAGCCGTACTGAAGCTTTCTTT. Full variable domain (outside the CDR3, taken from reference TRBV7-9 and TRBJ1-1): DTGVSQNPRHKITKRGQNVTFRCDPISEHNRLYWYRQTLGQGPEFLTYFQNEAQLEKSRLLSDRFSAERPKGSFSTLEIQRTEQGDSAMYLCASSRTEAFFGQGTRLTVV.

The chain couples TRBV18 to TRBJ2-1; 13 bases align to TRBD2. Germline trimming cut 2 bases from V and 4 bases from J; bases unmatched to any gene: 2. Germline V lookup: CDR1 KGHSH, CDR2 LQKENI. The CDR3 sequence is 16 residues long. CDR3 nucleotides: TGTGCCAGCTCACCAACTAGCGGGGGGGCTTACAATGAGCAGTTCTTC. Amino acid sequence: CASSPTSGGAYNEQFF.

V usage is TRBV9 and J usage is TRBJ2-3; 7 bases are a match to TRBD2. The CDR3 consists of 15 residues. CDR1 and CDR2 from the germline V gene are SGDLS and YYNGEE. J lost 0 bases, V lost 6 bases, and 7 bases had no gene match. CDR3 sequence: CASTGGGGSTDTQYF. In DNA form, the CDR3 reads TGTGCCAGCACGGGCGGCGGGGGTAGCACAGATACGCAGTATTTT.

The rearrangement uses TRBV6-4 and TRBJ2-3, with TRBD1 as a possible D gene (6 bases). V was trimmed by 8 bases and J by 0 bases, leaving 15 bases between them. CDR1 is MRHNA, CDR2 SNTAGT, per germline. This CDR3 spans 15 amino acids. The CDR3 spells CASAMGAVSTDTQYF. In DNA form, the CDR3 reads TGTGCCAGCGCTATGGGGGCAGTGAGCACAGATACGCAGTATTTT.

The rearrangement links TRBV7-9 to TRBJ1-4; D not resolved. Per germline, CDR1 SEHNR and CDR2 FQNEAQ (reference sequence). The CDR3 covers 12 residues. V lost 1 base, J lost 8 bases, and 5 bases lay in between. The CDR3 loop reads CASSLGEEKLFF. The DNA for the CDR3 is TGTGCCAGCAGCTTAGGAGAGGAAAAACTGTTTTTT.

The chain has TRBV24-1 and TRBJ2-7; tentative D call: TRBD2 (6 bases). V shed 6 bases and J shed 6 bases, with 11 bases lying between them. Germline lookup yields CDR1 KGHDR and CDR2 SFDVKD. This CDR3 spans 12 amino acids. Written as DNA, the CDR3 is TGTGCCACCAGTAGTACTAGCACCGAGCAGTACTTC. Amino acid sequence: CATSSTSTEQYF.

The chain recombines TRBV2 with TRBJ1-2; 8 bases are a match to TRBD1. Trimming at V came to 6 bases and at J to 7 bases, leaving 13 bases not matched to a gene. Germline-derived CDR1 and CDR2 are SNHLY and FYNNEI. This CDR3 is built from 15 residues. This CDR3 reads CASSALDRGLSGYTF. The CDR3 region has the DNA TGTGCCAGCAGCGCGCTCGACAGGGGCCTTAGTGGCTACACCTTC. The variable domain in full, with the rest retrieved from reference TRBV2 and TRBJ1-2, is EPEVTQTPSHQVTQMGQEVILRCVPISNHLYFYWYRQILGQKVEFLVSFYNNEISEKSEIFDDQFSVERPDGSNFTLKIRSTKLEDSAMYFCASSALDRGLSGYTFGSGTRLTVV.

J is TRBJ2-5 and V is TRBV29-1; D is perhaps TRBD1 (8 bases). Trimming removed 3 bases at V and 5 bases at J, with 16 bases between. CDR3 length: 14 residues. CDR1 is SQVTM and CDR2 is ANQGSEA in the germline V gene. CDR3 residues: CSVDRYRGGETQYF. CDR3 nucleotide sequence: TGCAGCGTTGATAGGTACAGGGGGGGGGAGACCCAGTACTTC.

The chain recombines TRBV6-1 with TRBJ1-4; 8 positions match TRBD1. The V gene end was trimmed by 1 base and the J gene end by 7 bases; junction bases not matched to a gene: 11. The V gene's germline CDR1 is MNHNS and CDR2 SASEGT. This CDR3 spans 17 amino acids. The CDR3 here is CASSEGVVGQGLEKLFF. In DNA form, the CDR3 reads TGTGCCAGCAGTGAAGGGGTGGTAGGACAGGGCCTTGAAAAACTGTTTTTT.

This clone was picked up one time. This chain joins TRBV7-8 and TRBJ2-7; possibly TRBD1 for D (5 bases). Germline V gene sequence: CDR1 SGHVS, CDR2 FQNEAQ. Trimming pared 1 base from V and 3 bases from J, leaving 7 bases between. The CDR3 covers 13 residues. In DNA, the CDR3 is TGTGCCAGCAGCTTAGGCAGGGACTACGAGCAGTACTTC. Its protein product is CASSLGRDYEQYF.

The chain combines TRBV6-5 with TRBJ1-4, with 8 bases fitting TRBD1. CDR1 is MNHEY and CDR2 is SVGAGI in the germline V gene. V was pared by 8 bases and J by 4 bases, with 6 bases of the junction left unmatched. The CDR3 has 14 residues. The CDR3 coding sequence is TGTGCCAGCCAAGGACAGGGTAATAATGAAAAACTGTTTTTT. Amino acids: CASQGQGNNEKLFF.

The V and J genes are TRBV6-6 and TRBJ1-5, with D unresolved. V lost 3 bases, J lost 0 bases, and 9 bases lay in between. In germline, CDR1 is MNHNY, CDR2 SVGAGI (reference sequence). CDR3 length: 15 residues. This CDR3 is CASSYPAGSNQPQHF. Written as DNA, the CDR3 is TGTGCCAGCAGTTATCCCGCCGGTAGCAATCAGCCCCAGCATTTT.

The chain uses TRBV12-5 and TRBJ2-3; weak D call: TRBD1 (6 bases). There are 14 residues in the CDR3. From germline, CDR1 is LGHNT and CDR2 FRNRAP. Deletions cut 9 bases from V and 3 bases from J, with 16 bases between. The CDR3 sequence is CASVTGFRTDTQYF. CDR3 nucleotides: TGTGCTAGCGTCACAGGGTTCAGGACAGATACGCAGTATTTT.

The chain combines TRBV19 with TRBJ2-7; 9 positions match TRBD1. This CDR3 has 14 residues. The germline CDR1 and CDR2 sequences are LNHDA and SQIVND (reference sequence). Germline trimming cut 6 bases from V and 2 bases from J; bases unmatched to any gene: 5. CDR3 nucleotides: TGTGCCAGTAGGTTGGGACAGGGTCCCTACGAGCAGTACTTC. Translation: CASRLGQGPYEQYF.

The chain recombines TRBV5-4 with TRBJ1-3; D is uncertain. Trimming shortened V by 4 bases and J by 0 bases, and 8 bases separated the two germline ends. The CDR3 spans 14 residues. Germline V gene data show CDR1 as SGHNT and CDR2 as YYREEE (reference sequence). The CDR3 region has the DNA TGTGCCAGCAGCCAGGATTTCTCTGGAAACACCATATATTTT. Translating it yields CASSQDFSGNTIYF.

CDR3 sequence reads: CASSRGGHSGNTIYF. Written as DNA, the CDR3 is TGTGCCAGCAGTCGGGGGGGGCACTCTGGAAACACCATATATTTT. The chain carries TRBV2 and TRBJ1-3; the D gene is possibly TRBD1 (6 bases). The germline CDR1 and CDR2 sequences are SNHLY and FYNNEI. Trimming stripped 5 bases from V and 0 bases from J, with 11 bases between. The CDR3 spans 15 residues.

V usage is TRBV5-4 and J usage is TRBJ2-2; 9 bases map to TRBD2. The trim removed 4 bases at V and 1 base at J, leaving 2 bases unmatched. The CDR3 loop spans 15 amino acids. Germline loops: CDR1 SGHNT, CDR2 YYREEE (reference sequence). Here the CDR3 DNA reads TGTGCCAGCAGCCCAGCGGGAGGGAACACCGGGGAGCTGTTTTTT. It yields the protein CASSPAGGNTGELFF. The variable domain in full, completed from reference TRBV5-4 and TRBJ2-2, reads ETGVTQSPTHLIKTRGQQVTLRCSSQSGHNTVSWYQQALGQGPQFIFQYYREEENGRGNFPPRFSGLQFPNYSSELNVNALELDDSALYLCASSPAGGNTGELFFGEGSRLTVL.

The rearrangement joins TRBV6-5 to TRBJ1-6; 8 bases map to TRBD1. Germline V lookup: CDR1 MNHEY, CDR2 SVGAGI. The CDR3 runs to 16 residues. V gave up 2 bases and J gave up 10 bases; unmatched junction bases: 10. The CDR3 loop reads CASSYTRTGLHSPLHF. DNA for the CDR3: TGTGCCAGCAGTTACACCCGGACAGGGCTGCACTCACCCCTCCACTTT.

The CDR3 sequence is CASSDSSSGNTIYF. CDR3 sequence (DNA): TGTGCCAGCAGCGACAGCAGCTCTGGAAACACCATATATTTT. The V gene is TRBV6-2 or TRBV6-3, the J gene TRBJ1-3, with D possibly being TRBD1 (5 bases). The CDR3 is made up of 14 amino acids. Germline-derived CDR1 and CDR2 are MNHEY and SVGEGT. V lost 6 bases to trimming and J lost 0 bases, with 9 bases between them.

The J gene is TRBJ2-2, the V gene TRBV11-2, with 8 positions matching TRBD2. Germline CDR1 reads SGHAT; CDR2 reads FQNNGV. V shed 4 bases, J shed 5 bases, and the junction held 9 bases outside the gene matches. The CDR3 is made up of 16 amino acids. CDR3 nucleotide sequence: TGTGCCAGCAGCTCGCCTTCGTCTAGCGGGACCGGGGAGCTGTTTTTT. Translated, it gives CASSSPSSSGTGELFF.

This clone is a singleton in its sample. This rearrangement joins TRBV6-5 to TRBJ2-4; TRBD2 might be the D (5 bases). Trimming stripped 6 bases from V and 6 bases from J, with 12 bases between. CDR1 and CDR2 from the germline V gene are MNHEY and SVGAGI. The CDR3 length is 13 residues. The CDR3, as DNA: TGTGCCAGCAGGGAGTCCGGACTAAACATTCAGTACTTC. Protein product: CASRESGLNIQYF.

The V gene is TRBV29-1, the J gene TRBJ1-1; 7 bases fit TRBD1. Germline V lookup: CDR1 SQVTM, CDR2 ANQGSEA. V lost 6 bases and J lost 0; bases outside the gene matches: 4. This CDR3 is built from 13 residues. The CDR3 coding sequence is TGCAGCGTGGACAGGCAAATGAACACTGAAGCTTTCTTT. This gives the protein CSVDRQMNTEAFF.